Each of the 2 T cell receptor beta chains below was sequenced from the same sample in a study of regulatory T cells in long-lasting Graves disease. Building the TCR beta libraries relied on iRepertoire HTBI primers, and CDR3 regions underwent Arm-PCR. TCRdb re-derived calls from the multiplex PCR reads in MiXCR, one entry per CDR3 protein. The repertoire includes fewer than 650,000 distinct CDR3 sequences, around 15% of them detected once, and 12% sits in the top ten. Time point noted: newly diagnosed GD, antithyroid drugs for less than 3 months. Making the TCR library involved RNA that had been extracted from PBMCs. The data also belong to a second study, concerning T cells in Graves' hyperthyroidism and ophthalmopathy.

Sequences were derived from peripheral blood mononuclear cells (PBMCs), sampled at new diagnosis, from a patient treated with antithyroid drugs. The receptors stem from a man between 18 and 29 years old with Graves disease.

This clonotype was seen ten or more times. The rearrangement links TRBV20-1 to TRBJ2-1; 10 bases fit TRBD2. V lost 2 bases, J lost 7 bases, and 17 bases stayed unmatched. CDR3 length: 18 amino acids. Germline values: CDR1 DFQATT, CDR2 SNEGSKA (reference sequence). The DNA of the CDR3 is TGCAGTGCTAGAAGCTCTAGCGGGAGCCGGTTTAACCTGAATGAGCAGTTCTTC. Its protein product is CSARSSSGSRFNLNEQFF.

This clonotype was picked up a small number of times. The V gene is TRBV6-1, the J gene TRBJ1-4; the D gene is possibly TRBD1 (5 bases). Trimming left V 6 bases short and J 8 bases short, with 25 bases between. This CDR3 contains 17 residues. Germline V CDR1 and CDR2: MNHNS, SASEGT. The CDR3: CASSENPPLSPGEKLFF. The DNA for the CDR3 is TGTGCCAGCAGCGAAAATCCACCCTTATCCCCAGGGGAAAAACTGTTTTTT.